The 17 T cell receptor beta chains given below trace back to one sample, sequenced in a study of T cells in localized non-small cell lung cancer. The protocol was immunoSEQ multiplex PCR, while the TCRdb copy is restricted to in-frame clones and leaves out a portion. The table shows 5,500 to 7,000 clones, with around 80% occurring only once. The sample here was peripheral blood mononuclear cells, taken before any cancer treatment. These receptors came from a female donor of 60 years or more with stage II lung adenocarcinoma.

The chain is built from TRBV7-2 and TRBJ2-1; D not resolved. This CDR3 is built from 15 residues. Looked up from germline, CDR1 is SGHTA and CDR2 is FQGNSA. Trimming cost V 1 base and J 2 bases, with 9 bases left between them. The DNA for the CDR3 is TGTGCCAGCAGCTTAGAAGTAAGCGCCTACAATGAGCAGTTCTTC. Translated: CASSLEVSAYNEQFF.

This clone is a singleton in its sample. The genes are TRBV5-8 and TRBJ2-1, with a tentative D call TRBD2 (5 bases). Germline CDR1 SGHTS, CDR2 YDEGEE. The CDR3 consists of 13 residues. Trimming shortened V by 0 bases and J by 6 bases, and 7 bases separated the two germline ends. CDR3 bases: TGTGCCAGCAGCTTGGGACTACGCAATGAGCAGTTCTTC. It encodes CASSLGLRNEQFF.

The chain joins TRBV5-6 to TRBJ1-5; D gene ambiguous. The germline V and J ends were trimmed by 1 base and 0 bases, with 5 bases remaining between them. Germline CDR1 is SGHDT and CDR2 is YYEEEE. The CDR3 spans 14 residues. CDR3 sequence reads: CASSLWSSNQPQHF. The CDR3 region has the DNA TGTGCCAGCAGCTTGTGGTCTAGCAATCAGCCCCAGCATTTT.

The CDR3 reads CASSSGGQTYEQYV. CDR3 nucleotides: TGTGCCAGCAGCAGCGGGGGCCAAACCTACGAGCAGTACGTC. The J gene is TRBJ2-7, the V gene TRBV6-1, with 8 bases aligning to TRBD2. This CDR3 is 14 amino acids long. Germline loops: CDR1 MNHNS, CDR2 SASEGT. The V and J ends lost 6 bases and 2 bases, in that order; junction bases with no gene match: 6.

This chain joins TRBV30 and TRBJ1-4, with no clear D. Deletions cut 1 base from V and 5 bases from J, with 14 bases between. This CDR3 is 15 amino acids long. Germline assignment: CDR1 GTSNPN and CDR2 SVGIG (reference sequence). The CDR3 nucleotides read TGTGCCTGGAGTGCAAAAACTAGTGGGAATGAAAAACTGTTTTTT. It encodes CAWSAKTSGNEKLFF.

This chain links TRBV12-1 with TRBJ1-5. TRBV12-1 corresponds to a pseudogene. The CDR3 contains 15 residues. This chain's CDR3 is CASSFKGVCNQPQHF. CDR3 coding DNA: TGTGCCAGCAGCTTTAAGGGTGTTTGCAATCAGCCCCAGCATTTT.

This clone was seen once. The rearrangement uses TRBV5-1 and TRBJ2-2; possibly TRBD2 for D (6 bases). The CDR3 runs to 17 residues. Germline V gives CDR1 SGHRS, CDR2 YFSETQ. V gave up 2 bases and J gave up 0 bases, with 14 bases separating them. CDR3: CASSFGGMLSNTGELFF. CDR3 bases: TGCGCCAGCAGCTTTGGCGGGATGCTTTCGAACACCGGGGAGCTGTTTTTT.

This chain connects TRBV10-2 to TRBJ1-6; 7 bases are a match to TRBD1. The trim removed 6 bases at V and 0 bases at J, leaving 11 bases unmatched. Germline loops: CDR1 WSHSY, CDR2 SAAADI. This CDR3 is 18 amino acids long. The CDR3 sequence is CASRPGTVLSSYNSPLHF. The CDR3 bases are TGCGCCAGCAGACCCGGGACAGTCTTAAGCTCCTATAATTCACCCCTCCACTTT.

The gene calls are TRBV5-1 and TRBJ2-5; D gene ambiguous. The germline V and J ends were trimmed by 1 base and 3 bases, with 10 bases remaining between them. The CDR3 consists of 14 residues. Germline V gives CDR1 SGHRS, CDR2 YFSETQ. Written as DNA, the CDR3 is TGCGCCAGCAGCTTGTATGGGTCGGAAGAGACCCAGTACTTC. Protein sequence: CASSLYGSEETQYF.

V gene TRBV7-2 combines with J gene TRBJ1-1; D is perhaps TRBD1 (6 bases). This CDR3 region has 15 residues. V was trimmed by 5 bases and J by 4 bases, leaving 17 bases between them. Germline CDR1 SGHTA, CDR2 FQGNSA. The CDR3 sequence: CASSPRGGGGTEAFF. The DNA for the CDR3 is TGTGCCAGCAGCCCGAGGGGGGGCGGCGGCACTGAAGCTTTCTTT.

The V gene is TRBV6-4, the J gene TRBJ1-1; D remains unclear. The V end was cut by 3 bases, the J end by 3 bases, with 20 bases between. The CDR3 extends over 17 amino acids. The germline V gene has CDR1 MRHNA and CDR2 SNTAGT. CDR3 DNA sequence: TGTGCCAGCAGTGAGCGTAGCAGACACTCTGTCGACACTGAAGCTTTCTTT. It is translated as CASSERSRHSVDTEAFF.

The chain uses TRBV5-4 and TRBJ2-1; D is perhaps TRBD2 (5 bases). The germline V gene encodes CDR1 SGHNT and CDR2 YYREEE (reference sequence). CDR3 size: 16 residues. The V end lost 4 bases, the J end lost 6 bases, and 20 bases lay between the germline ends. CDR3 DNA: TGTGCCAGCAGCCTACCACAGCGGCGCAATAGCAATGAGCAGTTCTTC. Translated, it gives CASSLPQRRNSNEQFF.

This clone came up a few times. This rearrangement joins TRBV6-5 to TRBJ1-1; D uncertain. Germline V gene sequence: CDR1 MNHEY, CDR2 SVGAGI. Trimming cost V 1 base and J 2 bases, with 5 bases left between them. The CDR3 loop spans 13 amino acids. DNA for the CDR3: TGTGCCAGCAGTTACTTAAGTAACACTGAAGCTTTCTTT. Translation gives CASSYLSNTEAFF.

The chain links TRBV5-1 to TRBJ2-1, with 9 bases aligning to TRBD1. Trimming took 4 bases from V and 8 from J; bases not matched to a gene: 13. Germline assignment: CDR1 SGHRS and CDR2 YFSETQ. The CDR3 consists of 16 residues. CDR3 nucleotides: TGCGCCAGCAGCCGAGTAGGTCCGGGACAGGGAGATGAGCAGTTCTTC. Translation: CASSRVGPGQGDEQFF.

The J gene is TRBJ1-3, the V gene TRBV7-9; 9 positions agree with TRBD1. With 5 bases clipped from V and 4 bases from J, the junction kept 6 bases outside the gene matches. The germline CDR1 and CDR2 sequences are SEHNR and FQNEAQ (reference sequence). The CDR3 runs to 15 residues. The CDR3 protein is CASSQTGGEGNTIYF. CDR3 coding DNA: TGTGCCAGCAGCCAGACAGGGGGAGAGGGAAACACCATATATTTT.

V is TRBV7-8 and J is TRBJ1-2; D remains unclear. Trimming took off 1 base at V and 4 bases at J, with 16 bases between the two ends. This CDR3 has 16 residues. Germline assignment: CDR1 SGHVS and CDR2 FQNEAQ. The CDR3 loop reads CASSLGAFGGVYGYTF. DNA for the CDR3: TGTGCCAGCAGCTTAGGGGCCTTTGGCGGGGTCTATGGCTACACCTTC.

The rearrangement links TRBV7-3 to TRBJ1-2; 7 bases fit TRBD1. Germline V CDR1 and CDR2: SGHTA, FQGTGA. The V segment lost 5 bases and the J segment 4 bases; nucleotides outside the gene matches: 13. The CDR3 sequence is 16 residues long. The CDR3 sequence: CASSPGTADLGYGYTF. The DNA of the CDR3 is TGTGCCAGCAGCCCCGGGACAGCGGATTTGGGCTATGGCTACACCTTC.